Following are 15 T cell receptor beta chains from one sample sequenced in a study of cytomegalovirus exposure and HLA in healthy donors. Sequencing was performed with immunoSEQ multiplex PCR; in TCRdb, only in-frame clones are kept and a portion is missing. The table shows roughly 280,000 clones, with roughly 85% occurring only once. Sequencing was carried out using PBMCs. These receptor sequences come from a woman between 18 and 29 years old in good health and CMV-seronegative.

The V gene is TRBV5-6, the J gene TRBJ1-2; D possibly corresponds to TRBD1 (6 bases). The CDR3 sequence is 15 residues long. V shed 6 bases and J shed 3 bases, with 18 bases lying between them. From germline, CDR1 is SGHDT and CDR2 YYEEEE. In DNA, the CDR3 is TGTGCCAGCACCGGGGGGGCAGGGACGTACTATGGCTACACCTTC. Translation: CASTGGAGTYYGYTF.

This chain connects TRBV15 to TRBJ1-1; 7 bases map to TRBD1. V dropped 0 bases and J dropped 7; count of bases not matched to a gene: 8. The CDR3 covers 15 residues. Germline V CDR1 and CDR2: LNHNV, YYDKDF (reference sequence). CDR3 bases: TGTGCCACCAGCAGAGATACAGGGGTAAAGGATGAAGCTTTCTTT. Translating it yields CATSRDTGVKDEAFF.

V and J are TRBV10-3 and TRBJ1-2; tentatively, D is TRBD1 (5 bases). V lost 6 bases and J lost 1, with 9 bases in between. The germline V gene encodes CDR1 ENHRY and CDR2 SYGVKD. The CDR3 has 13 amino acids. CDR3: CAIRGGSNYGYTF. The DNA of the CDR3 is TGTGCCATCAGGGGGGGTAGTAACTATGGCTACACCTTC.

The CDR3 nucleotides read TGTGCCAGTAGTATAGATTGGCCATTCAGGGGCGGCACCGGGGAGCTGTTTTTT. It yields the protein CASSIDWPFRGGTGELFF. V usage is TRBV19 and J usage is TRBJ2-2; possibly TRBD1 for D (6 bases). The V gene lost 0 bases and the J gene lost 4 bases, with 18 bases spanning the gap. Germline CDR1 LNHDA, CDR2 SQIVND (reference sequence). This CDR3 has 18 residues.

This clone has only one observation. The V and J genes are TRBV28 and TRBJ2-7, with 7 bases aligning to TRBD1. Trimming at V came to 4 bases and at J to 1 base, leaving 10 bases not matched to a gene. Germline V gene lookup returns CDR1 MDHEN and CDR2 SYDVKM. CDR3 length: 16 amino acids. CDR3: CASSSVEDRDSYEQYF. In nucleotides, the CDR3 is TGTGCCAGCAGTTCCGTTGAAGACAGGGATTCCTACGAGCAGTACTTC.

The chain uses TRBV4-1 and TRBJ2-7, with 8 bases matching TRBD2. V was clipped by 4 bases and J by 3 bases; unmatched bases: 8. Germline CDR1 is MGHRA and CDR2 is YSYEKL. The CDR3 is 15 amino acids. The CDR3 DNA reads as TGCGCCAGCAGCCCAGGACTAGCCACCTACTACGAGCAGTACTTC. Amino acids: CASSPGLATYYEQYF.

V and J are TRBV4-3 and TRBJ2-2; the match to TRBD2 covers 15 bases. From germline, CDR1 is LGHNA and CDR2 YSLEER. Unmatched junction bases numbered 10, after V lost 3 bases and J lost 2 bases. The CDR3 consists of 20 residues. The chain's CDR3 is CASSHGLAGGRGSNTGELFF. The CDR3, as DNA: TGCGCCAGCAGCCACGGACTAGCGGGGGGGCGAGGTTCAAACACCGGGGAGCTGTTTTTT.

The genes are TRBV10-3 and TRBJ1-1; 7 positions match TRBD1. The trim removed 6 bases at V and 8 bases at J, leaving 6 bases unmatched. From germline, CDR1 is ENHRY and CDR2 SYGVKD. The CDR3 sequence is 12 residues long. In nucleotides, the CDR3 is TGTGCCATCAGGCCGCGGGACAGCGAAGCTTTCTTT. Translated: CAIRPRDSEAFF.

This clone was picked up one time. The CDR3 spells CASSYVTGPGELFF. The CDR3 nucleotides read TGCGCCAGCAGCTACGTGACAGGGCCCGGGGAGCTGTTTTTT. V usage is TRBV5-1 and J usage is TRBJ2-2; 7 bases align to TRBD1. The CDR3 is 14 residues long. V shed 3 bases and J 6 bases; nucleotides not matched to a gene: 5. Germline V lookup: CDR1 SGHRS, CDR2 YFSETQ.

V is TRBV5-5 and J is TRBJ1-6; D is perhaps TRBD1 (5 bases). The germline CDR1 and CDR2 sequences are SGHKS and YYEKEE (reference sequence). V shed 9 bases and J shed 0 bases, with 16 bases lying between them. This CDR3 has 16 residues. The CDR3 reads CATQPRGSSYNSPLHF. The CDR3 DNA follows: TGTGCCACCCAGCCCCGGGGGAGCTCCTATAATTCACCCCTCCACTTT.

This chain links TRBV7-3 with TRBJ1-1, with TRBD1 matching over 7 bases. From germline, CDR1 is SGHTA and CDR2 FQGTGA. This CDR3 region has 13 residues. With 6 bases clipped from V and 6 bases from J, the junction kept 7 bases outside the gene matches. The CDR3 nucleotides read TGTGCCAGCAGTCGAGACAGGGAAGCTGAAGCTTTCTTT. It translates to CASSRDREAEAFF.

This chain uses TRBV5-1 with TRBJ1-4; D may be TRBD1 (6 bases). The CDR3 spans 13 residues. V lost 4 bases and J 5 bases, leaving 9 bases between the germline ends. Per the germline V gene, CDR1 is SGHRS and CDR2 is YFSETQ. The CDR3 nucleotides read TGCGCCAGCAGCACGGACAGCAATGAAAAACTGTTTTTT. It translates to CASSTDSNEKLFF.

The chain joins TRBV7-2 to TRBJ2-3; TRBD2 matches 8 bases. Germline V gene sequence: CDR1 SGHTA, CDR2 FQGNSA. This CDR3 is 14 amino acids long. Trimming cost V 9 bases and J 2 bases; bases outside gene matches: 7. Written as DNA, the CDR3 is TGTGCCAGTCGCGCGGGGGGATCCACAGATACGCAGTATTTT. This encodes CASRAGGSTDTQYF.

The chain employs TRBV28 and TRBJ1-3, with D possibly being TRBD1 (6 bases). The CDR3 sequence is 15 residues long. Deletions cut 2 bases from V and 0 bases from J, with 8 bases between. Germline CDR1 MDHEN, CDR2 SYDVKM. The CDR3 bases are TGTGCCAGCAGTTTAACAGGGCTCTCTGGAAACACCATATATTTT. Translated, it gives CASSLTGLSGNTIYF.

This chain connects TRBV11-2 to TRBJ2-3; D gene uncertain. V lost 4 bases, J lost 1 base, and 15 bases lay in between. CDR3 length equals 16 residues. CDR1 and CDR2 from the germline V gene are SGHAT and FQNNGV. The CDR3 sequence is CASSSSRWAGTDTQYF. CDR3 coding DNA: TGTGCCAGCAGCTCCAGTAGGTGGGCTGGCACAGATACGCAGTATTTT.